A selection of T cell receptor beta chains follows, all from one sample in a study of CD8+ T cells in alopecia areata. Some clones are missing from TCRdb's copy, which holds only in-frame ones; the method was immunoSEQ multiplex PCR. The sample consists of around 250,000 clones, about two thirds of them appearing once. The sample in question was CD4+ T cells sorted from blood, obtained at week 0. The receptors here all came from a human donor with alopecia areata. The CDR3 runs from the conserved cysteine through the conserved F or W. The order of the fields is J gene, V gene, CDR3 protein.

J gene: TRBJ1-2
V gene: TRBV18
CDR3 protein: CASSPGREGYTF

J gene: TRBJ2-1
V gene: TRBV29-1
CDR3 protein: CSVEVGQTGEFF

J gene: TRBJ2-7
V gene: TRBV30
CDR3 protein: CAWRGPGLYEQYF

J gene: TRBJ2-3
V gene: TRBV5-1
CDR3 protein: CASSSGTRPDTQYF

J gene: TRBJ2-1
V gene: TRBV11-1
CDR3 protein: CASSWGHSYNEQFF

J gene: TRBJ2-2
V gene: TRBV29-1
CDR3 protein: CSVGVAGIRTGELFF

J gene: TRBJ2-5
V gene: TRBV29-1
CDR3 protein: CSVEDPPRWHF

J gene: TRBJ2-5
V gene: TRBV7-9
CDR3 protein: CASSLDSGFQETQYF

J gene: TRBJ2-7
V gene: TRBV27
CDR3 protein: CASGRTGPYEQYF

J gene: TRBJ1-2
V gene: TRBV5-1
CDR3 protein: CASSLTGYGYTF

J gene: TRBJ2-2
V gene: TRBV7-8
CDR3 protein: CASSLGRNTGELFF

J gene: TRBJ1-1
V gene: TRBV7-9
CDR3 protein: CASHREEGTEAFF

J gene: TRBJ1-1
V gene: TRBV9
CDR3 protein: CASSRGTRLNTEAFF

J gene: TRBJ2-1
V gene: TRBV19
CDR3 protein: CASSIDQAYNEQFF

J gene: TRBJ2-3
V gene: TRBV10-2
CDR3 protein: CASSGPSGTDTQYF

J gene: TRBJ2-5
V gene: TRBV2
CDR3 protein: CASSALGTSSQETQYF

J gene: TRBJ2-5
V gene: TRBV5-6
CDR3 protein: CASSPQYQETQYF

J gene: TRBJ1-4
V gene: TRBV5-6
CDR3 protein: CASSLGQGRTNEKLFF

J gene: TRBJ2-1
V gene: TRBV9
CDR3 protein: CASSVAPHNEQFF

J gene: TRBJ2-3
V gene: TRBV29-1
CDR3 protein: CSVEPGPDTQYF

J gene: TRBJ2-7
V gene: TRBV6-6
CDR3 protein: CASSYSKARSSYEQYF

J gene: TRBJ2-7
V gene: TRBV13
CDR3 protein: CASTGGPTGEQYF

J gene: TRBJ2-6
V gene: TRBV18
CDR3 protein: CASSRESVGANVLTF

J gene: TRBJ1-1
V gene: TRBV4-2
CDR3 protein: CASSQDRGLEAFF

J gene: TRBJ1-6
V gene: TRBV7-2
CDR3 protein: CASSLASHNSPLHF

J gene: TRBJ2-7
V gene: TRBV13
CDR3 protein: CASSLLQGPYEQYF